One sample yielded the 18 T cell receptor beta chains listed below, sequenced in a study of regulatory T cells in long-lasting Graves disease. CDR3-region Arm-PCR and iRepertoire HTBI primers produced the TCR beta libraries. MiXCR, applied by TCRdb to the multiplex PCR reads, yields one record per CDR3 protein. The data contain 360,000 or so distinct CDR3 sequences, 23% of them seen just once; the ten biggest clones take up approximately 30%. Time point here: persistent/refractory GD, antithyroid drugs over 5 years with positive TRAb. The TCR library used RNA extracted from PBMCs. Sequencing used peripheral blood mononuclear cells (PBMCs), obtained when the disease was refractory, from a patient treated with antithyroid drugs. Receptors were obtained from a woman in her thirties or forties with Graves disease.

The V call is TRBV5-1, the J call TRBJ2-5, with 11 nucleotides matching TRBD2. V dropped 5 bases and J dropped 0; count of bases not matched to a gene: 12. The CDR3 loop spans 18 amino acids. The germline gives CDR1 SGHRS, CDR2 YFSETQ. CDR3: CASSRWTSGFQYQETQYF. The CDR3 DNA sequence: TGCGCCAGCAGTCGATGGACTAGCGGGTTTCAGTACCAAGAGACCCAGTACTTC.

This clonotype has only a few counts. The gene calls are TRBV7-3 and TRBJ2-5; D may be TRBD1 or TRBD2 (5 bases each). V shed 0 bases and J shed 4 bases, with 9 bases lying between them. The CDR3 is made up of 14 amino acids. Looked up from germline, CDR1 is SGHTA and CDR2 is FQGTGA. CDR3 nucleotide sequence: TGTGCCAGCAGCTTAACTGGGACGCCAGAGACCCAGTACTTC. Encoded protein: CASSLTGTPETQYF. Looking up the rest from reference TRBV7-3 and TRBJ2-5 gives the full variable domain: GAGVSQTPSNKVTEKGKYVELRCDPISGHTALYWYRQSLGQGPEFLIYFQGTGAADDSGLPNDRFFAVRPEGSVSTLKIQRTERGDSAVYLCASSLTGTPETQYFGPGTRLLVL.

This clonotype was observed at least ten times. The V call is TRBV7-2, the J call TRBJ2-2; the match to TRBD2 covers 8 bases. CDR1 SGHTA and CDR2 FQGNSA come from the germline V gene. The CDR3 runs 17 residues. V lost 5 bases and J lost 2; bases outside the gene matches: 10. The CDR3 coding sequence is TGTGCCAGCAGCCGTGTGATAGCGGGACTCAACACCGGGGAGCTGTTTTTT. Translated: CASSRVIAGLNTGELFF.

This clonotype was observed many times. The chain links TRBV7-8 to TRBJ2-7, with D uncertain. V lost 4 bases to trimming and J lost 4 bases, with 17 bases between them. Germline CDR1 is SGHVS and CDR2 is FQNEAQ. The length of the CDR3 is 15 residues. The CDR3 DNA reads as TGTGCCAGCAGCTCCCTCCCCGGTGCGAGTTACGAGCAGTACTTC. This translates into CASSSLPGASYEQYF.

This sequence joins TRBV7-9 and TRBJ2-7; D is undetermined. Trimming left V 5 bases short and J 3 bases short, with 11 bases between. Germline loops: CDR1 SEHNR, CDR2 FQNEAQ (reference sequence). The CDR3 length is 13 residues. DNA of the CDR3: TGTGCCAGCAGCCCCGAGAGCCGCTACGAGCAGTACTTC. It specifies CASSPESRYEQYF. Supplemented by reference TRBV7-9 and TRBJ2-7, the full variable domain reads DTGVSQNPRHKITKRGQNVTFRCDPISEHNRLYWYRQTLGQGPEFLTYFQNEAQLEKSRLLSDRFSAERPKGSFSTLEIQRTEQGDSAMYLCASSPESRYEQYFGPGTRLTVT.

In regard to this clonotype: A much larger clone sits a single nucleotide away, making a read error possible. The chain links TRBV27 to TRBJ2-7; tentatively, D is TRBD2 (6 bases). The CDR3 runs to 15 residues. Germline CDR1 and CDR2: MNHEY and SMNVEV (reference sequence). As DNA, the CDR3 is TGTGCCAGCAGTGATATAGGCGGAGGGGACCACGAGCGGTACTTC. Its translation: CASSDIGGGDHERYF.

The rearrangement links TRBV7-3 to TRBJ2-1, with unresolved D. This CDR3 comprises 15 residues. V was clipped by 5 bases and J by 14 bases, with 25 bases between them. Germline V gene data show CDR1 as SGHTA and CDR2 as FQGTGA. The CDR3 is CASSPFGWSDERKFF. The CDR3 DNA follows: TGTGCCAGCAGCCCTTTCGGGTGGTCGGATGAACGTAAGTTCTTC.

This clonotype was picked up a small number of times. The rearrangement joins TRBV7-2 to TRBJ2-2; TRBD1 aligns across 8 bases. The CDR3 runs to 20 residues. Germline V gene sequence: CDR1 SGHTA, CDR2 FQGNSA. V lost 5 bases to trimming and J lost 4 bases; unmatched junction nucleotides: 21. The CDR3 protein is CASSRPRGRPTHGSTGELFF. In nucleotides, the CDR3 is TGTGCCAGCAGCCGACCCAGGGGGCGGCCCACGCATGGGAGCACCGGGGAGCTGTTTTTT.

This clonotype was seen at least ten times. The chain carries TRBV7-2 and TRBJ1-6, with 7 bases aligning to TRBD1. Germline loops: CDR1 SGHTA, CDR2 FQGNSA. V was pared by 5 bases and J by 8 bases, with 9 bases of the junction left unmatched. The CDR3 totals 15 residues. The CDR3 is CASSPSTGWDSPLHF. CDR3 DNA: TGTGCCAGCAGCCCGTCGACAGGGTGGGATTCACCCCTCCACTTT.

The rearrangement links TRBV6-1 to TRBJ2-4, with 7 bases fitting TRBD2. The length of the CDR3 is 14 residues. Losses at the gene ends were 3 bases for V and 7 bases for J; bases not matched to a gene: 6. Germline CDR1 reads MNHNS; CDR2 reads SASEGT. CDR3 sequence (DNA): TGTGCCAGCAGTGATGCAATAGCGGGTAACATTCAGTACTTC. Amino acid sequence: CASSDAIAGNIQYF.

This clonotype was detected ten times or more. The chain couples TRBV6-1 to TRBJ2-2; D is perhaps TRBD2 (5 bases). This CDR3 contains 16 residues. The V and J ends lost 6 bases and 0 bases respectively, with 14 bases between them. Germline V lookup: CDR1 MNHNS, CDR2 SASEGT. CDR3 sequence (DNA): TGTGCCAGCAGCCCTACTAGACCTACGAACACCGGGGAGCTGTTTTTT. Translated, it gives CASSPTRPTNTGELFF.

This clonotype appeared a few times. The chain employs TRBV29-1 and TRBJ2-2; a weak D match, TRBD1 (6 bases). The germline CDR1 and CDR2 sequences are SQVTM and ANQGSEA. V gave up 4 bases and J gave up 4 bases, with 10 bases separating them. CDR3 size: 13 residues. The CDR3 sequence: CSVVSGVTGELFF. The CDR3 DNA follows: TGCAGCGTTGTTTCAGGGGTCACCGGGGAGCTGTTTTTT.

The J gene is TRBJ1-1, the V gene TRBV2; no definite D call. The V gene lost 0 bases and the J gene lost 2 bases, with 10 bases spanning the gap. The V gene's germline CDR1 is SNHLY and CDR2 FYNNEI. The CDR3 sequence is 15 residues long. CDR3 loop: CASSEAQTRNTEAFF. In DNA, the CDR3 is TGTGCCAGCAGTGAAGCGCAGACGCGAAACACTGAAGCTTTCTTT.

This clonotype was observed many times. CDR3 loop: CASSFWVPTGELFF. The CDR3 bases are TGTGCCAGCAGTTTTTGGGTCCCCACCGGGGAGCTGTTTTTT. The rearrangement links TRBV28 to TRBJ2-2, with D unclear. CDR1 is MDHEN and CDR2 is SYDVKM in the germline V gene. The ends were cut back, 3 bases at V and 4 bases at J, with 9 bases in the middle. The CDR3 loop spans 14 amino acids.

The V gene is TRBV6-5, the J gene TRBJ1-1; D gene ambiguous. From germline, CDR1 is MNHEY and CDR2 SVGAGI. This CDR3 is built from 15 residues. V lost 0 bases to trimming and J lost 8 bases, with 16 bases between them. CDR3 sequence (DNA): TGTGCCAGCAGTTACTCTGACACCCCGGCCGGGGAAGCTTTCTTT. It translates to CASSYSDTPAGEAFF.

The gene calls are TRBV29-1 and TRBJ2-1; no firm D call. This CDR3 has 16 residues. The V gene's germline CDR1 is SQVTM and CDR2 ANQGSEA. V lost 4 bases and J 1 base, leaving 17 bases between the germline ends. CDR3 sequence: CSVAGLGTVSYNEQFF. CDR3 DNA: TGCAGCGTTGCAGGCTTGGGCACGGTGTCCTACAATGAGCAGTTCTTC.

The sample holds many counts of this clonotype. The chain employs TRBV7-2 and TRBJ1-1; D unclear. The germline CDR1 and CDR2 sequences are SGHTA and FQGNSA. V lost 1 base and J 3 bases, leaving 9 bases between the germline ends. This CDR3 region has 14 residues. The CDR3 coding sequence is TGTGCCAGCAGCTTAGACGGGGTCGACACTGAAGCTTTCTTT. Protein product: CASSLDGVDTEAFF.

This clonotype has a handful of counts. CDR3 region: CASSISLASYEQYF. The CDR3, as DNA: TGTGCCAGTAGTATATCACTAGCCTCCTACGAGCAGTACTTC. V is TRBV19 and J is TRBJ2-7, with D perhaps matching TRBD2 (6 bases). Germline CDR1 and CDR2: LNHDA and SQIVND (reference sequence). The CDR3 has 14 amino acids. The V and J ends lost 2 bases and 0 bases respectively, with 8 bases between them. The full variable domain, its missing parts supplied by reference TRBV19 and TRBJ2-7, is DGGITQSPKYLFRKEGQNVTLSCEQNLNHDAMYWYRQDPGQGLRLIYYSQIVNDFQKGDIAEGYSVSREKKESFPLTVTSAQKNPTAFYLCASSISLASYEQYFGPGTRLTVT.